These T cell receptor beta chains were read from a single sample in a study of shared clonotypes between healthy human individuals. The repertoire was sequenced with immunoSEQ multiplex PCR; TCRdb's copy has only in-frame clones and lacks some. The profile shows more than 550,000 clones, 92% of them singletons. Sequences were obtained from naive CD8+ T cells sorted from blood. The source of these receptors is a young man in good health. CDR3s include the opening cysteine and the closing phenylalanine or tryptophan. A D gene is named only where the DNA matches it firmly. The listing skips clone size in some rows; elsewhere it reads once, few, many or a size class.

d_gene	abundance	len	v_gene	j_gene	CDR3aa	CDR3nt
TRBD1	once	15	TRBV6-5	TRBJ2-7	CASSSRTGGHYEQYF	TGTGCCAGCAGTTCGAGGACAGGGGGCCACTACGAGCAGTACTTC
.	.	13	TRBV5-1	TRBJ2-5	CASSTERGETQYF	TGCGCCAGCAGCACCGAACGGGGGGAGACCCAGTACTTC
.	.	14	TRBV5-6	TRBJ1-1	CASSIAGVGAEAFF	TGTGCCAGCAGCATAGCAGGGGTCGGGGCTGAAGCTTTCTTT
TRBD1	.	16	TRBV27	TRBJ2-7	CASSHHRDRGSYEQYF	TGTGCCAGCAGTCACCACCGGGACAGAGGCTCCTACGAGCAGTACTTC
TRBD1	once	17	TRBV28	TRBJ1-1	CASSLSPGQEFDTEAFF	TGTGCCAGCAGTTTAAGCCCGGGACAGGAGTTTGACACTGAAGCTTTCTTT
.	.	14	TRBV10-3	TRBJ2-3	CAISDPGDTDTQYF	TGTGCCATCAGTGACCCTGGGGACACAGATACGCAGTATTTT
.	.	14	TRBV10-2	TRBJ2-7	CASSEWERSYEQYF	TGCGCCAGCAGTGAGTGGGAAAGGTCCTACGAGCAGTACTTC
TRBD1	.	19	TRBV5-1	TRBJ1-1	CASSLPKTGTGFRDTEAFF	TGCGCCAGCAGCTTGCCGAAAACCGGGACAGGGTTTCGCGACACTGAAGCTTTCTTT
TRBD1	few	14	TRBV7-9	TRBJ1-1	CASSYRQGNTEAFF	TGTGCCAGCAGTTACCGACAGGGGAACACTGAAGCTTTCTTT
TRBD2	.	16	TRBV11-2	TRBJ2-7	CASSPPGLAGDYEQYF	TGTGCCAGCAGCCCCCCGGGACTAGCGGGAGACTACGAGCAGTACTTC
.	.	12	TRBV28	TRBJ2-3	CASSLWLDTQYF	TGTGCCAGCAGTTTATGGTTAGATACGCAGTATTTT
.	few	15	TRBV7-9	TRBJ1-1	CASSLLLTMDTEAFF	TGTGCCAGCAGCTTATTGCTGACTATGGACACTGAAGCTTTCTTT
TRBD1	once	16	TRBV7-9	TRBJ1-3	CASAPAGGASGNTIYF	TGTGCCAGCGCCCCAGCAGGGGGCGCGTCTGGAAACACCATATATTTT
TRBD2	.	15	TRBV28	TRBJ2-7	CASSPGLAGGYEQYF	TGTGCCAGCAGTCCTGGACTAGCGGGAGGTTACGAGCAGTACTTC
.	.	15	TRBV19	TRBJ1-5	CASDPGRDPNQPQHF	TGTGCCAGCGACCCCGGACGGGATCCCAATCAGCCCCAGCATTTT
TRBD1	.	15	TRBV5-4	TRBJ1-1	CASSWGQRLNTEAFF	TGTGCCAGCAGCTGGGGACAGAGATTGAACACTGAAGCTTTCTTT
TRBD1	.	13	TRBV29-1	TRBJ2-7	CSVYWTGTYEQYF	TGCAGCGTATACTGGACAGGCACCTACGAGCAGTACTTC
TRBD1	.	18	TRBV4-1	TRBJ2-5	CASSQGPTGTGVGETQYF	TGCGCCAGCAGCCAAGGTCCTACCGGGACAGGGGTTGGGGAGACCCAGTACTTC
.	.	14	TRBV13	TRBJ1-1	CASDVGQMNTEAFF	TGTGCCAGCGACGTTGGACAGATGAACACTGAAGCTTTCTTT
TRBD1	.	12	TRBV30	TRBJ1-1	CARRQGAAEAFF	TGTGCCCGAAGACAGGGTGCTGCTGAAGCTTTCTTT
.	.	15	TRBV28	TRBJ2-7	CASSDRKGRSYEQYF	TGTGCCAGCAGTGACCGGAAGGGGAGGTCCTACGAGCAGTACTTC
TRBD1	many	16	TRBV5-5	TRBJ2-3	CASTYPGTGETDTQYF	TGTGCCAGCACCTACCCCGGGACAGGGGAAACAGATACGCAGTATTTT
.	.	13	TRBV29-1	TRBJ1-1	CSAEGEMNTEAFF	TGCAGCGCAGAGGGGGAAATGAACACTGAAGCTTTCTTT
.	.	12	TRBV27	TRBJ1-2	CASGNGNYGYTF	TGTGCCAGCGGGAACGGGAACTATGGCTACACCTTC
.	.	15	TRBV7-9	TRBJ2-3	CASSQLPQNTDTQYF	TGTGCCAGCAGCCAGCTTCCCCAGAACACAGATACGCAGTATTTT
.	.	15	TRBV28	TRBJ2-7	CASRRDSPLTYEQYF	TGTGCCAGCAGGAGAGACAGCCCCTTGACCTACGAGCAGTACTTC
TRBD2	.	15	TRBV5-1	TRBJ2-1	CASSPTSVSYNEQFF	TGCGCCAGCAGCCCGACTAGCGTCTCCTACAATGAGCAGTTCTTC
TRBD1	.	11	TRBV20-1	TRBJ1-1	CSARQGIKAFF	TGCAGTGCTCGACAGGGGATAAAAGCTTTCTTT
.	.	13	TRBV7-9	TRBJ2-2	CASSFTPNGELFF	TGTGCCAGCAGCTTCACCCCGAACGGGGAGCTGTTTTTT
.	.	16	TRBV21-1	TRBJ2-2	CASSPPRVFVTGELFF	TGTGCCAGCAGCCCTCCCCGGGTGTTTGTCACCGGGGAGCTGTTTTTT